A selection of T cell receptor beta chains follows, all from one sample in a study of T-cell memory formation after mild COVID-19. TCRdb re-called the 5' RACE reads through MiXCR, storing one row per CDR3 protein. The profile shows about 400,000 distinct CDR3 sequences, 20% to 25% of them singletons. The sample taken for sequencing was PBMCs or a T cell subset sorted from them (not recorded which). The receptors originated from an adult woman who had mild COVID-19 (a few samples of this study predate the infection). Cell type and time point are not known. CDR3s include the opening cysteine and the closing phenylalanine or tryptophan. A D gene is named only where the DNA matches it firmly. Only some rows state a clone size, as once, few, many or a class for expanded clones.

clone_size	j_call	d_call	v_call	cdr3_aa	cdr3_nt
-	TRBJ2-3	-	TRBV20-1	CSALVNTDTQYF	TGCAGTGCTCTAGTAAACACAGATACGCAGTATTTT
-	TRBJ1-1	-	TRBV10-3	CAISEDLYLGLNTEAFF	TGTGCCATCAGTGAGGACCTTTATCTCGGGTTGAACACTGAAGCTTTCTTT
-	TRBJ2-7	-	TRBV7-9	CASSLALGRTRSYEQYF	TGTGCCAGCAGCTTAGCGCTAGGACGCACAAGATCCTACGAGCAGTACTTC
-	TRBJ2-1	TRBD2	TRBV9	CASSAIAGVFNEQFF	TGTGCCAGCAGCGCCATAGCGGGTGTGTTCAATGAGCAGTTCTTC
few	TRBJ1-2	-	TRBV4-3	CASSPFQGYGYTF	TGCGCCAGCAGCCCGTTCCAGGGTTACGGCTACACCTTC
few	TRBJ1-1	-	TRBV11-2	CASSPQRRLGTEAFF	TGTGCCAGCAGCCCCCAACGCAGGCTGGGAACTGAAGCTTTCTTT
-	TRBJ1-1	-	TRBV30	CACTLGRQNTEAFF	TGTGCCTGCACCCTCGGCAGGCAGAACACTGAAGCTTTCTTT
-	TRBJ2-2	TRBD1	TRBV15	CATRTGNTGELFF	TGTGCAACTCGGACAGGCAACACCGGGGAGCTGTTTTTT
few	TRBJ2-1	-	TRBV6-1	CASRGSSGSYNEQFF	TGTGCCAGCAGAGGTTCGAGCGGCTCGTACAATGAGCAGTTCTTC
few	TRBJ2-2	-	TRBV12-3/TRBV12-4	CASTLGGTGELFF	TGTGCCAGCACCTTGGGGGGCACCGGGGAGCTGTTTTTT
few	TRBJ2-3	-	TRBV20-1	CSASKGLFTDTQYF	TGCAGTGCTTCCAAGGGGCTTTTCACAGATACGCAGTATTTT
-	TRBJ2-3	TRBD1	TRBV13	CASSFRTGMTDTQYF	TGTGCCAGCAGCTTCCGGACAGGGATGACAGATACGCAGTATTTT
many	TRBJ2-6	-	TRBV6-6	CASSYTGRGLSGANVLTF	TGTGCCAGCAGTTACACGGGCAGGGGCCTCTCTGGGGCCAACGTCCTGACTTTC
-	TRBJ2-3	TRBD1	TRBV6-4	CASSGDGTGSDTQYF	TGTGCCAGCAGTGGGGACGGGACAGGGTCAGATACGCAGTATTTT
-	TRBJ1-2	-	TRBV20-1	CSAAVGIHYGYTF	TGCAGTGCTGCCGTTGGTATCCACTATGGCTACACCTTC
few	TRBJ1-1	TRBD1	TRBV15	CATSRPTQGKAFF	TGTGCCACCAGCAGACCTACACAGGGGAAAGCTTTCTTT
few	TRBJ2-2	-	TRBV18	CASSKGPRAGELFF	TGTGCCAGCTCAAAAGGACCACGCGCCGGGGAGCTGTTTTTT
-	TRBJ1-2	-	TRBV12-3/TRBV12-4	CASSLEGENGYTF	TGTGCCAGCAGTTTAGAGGGTGAAAATGGCTACACCTTC
few	TRBJ2-7	-	TRBV20-1	CSASGSGGNYEQYF	TGCAGTGCTAGCGGGAGTGGGGGAAACTACGAGCAGTACTTC
many	TRBJ2-5	-	TRBV4-2	CASSLIISGQETQYF	TGTGCCAGCAGCCTTATCATTAGCGGCCAAGAGACCCAGTACTTC
-	TRBJ2-3	-	TRBV29-1	CSLLTAGDTQYF	TGCAGCCTACTCACGGCGGGAGATACGCAGTATTTT
-	TRBJ2-2	TRBD1	TRBV6-1	CASSDLQGAGELFF	TGTGCCAGCAGTGACTTACAGGGGGCCGGGGAGCTGTTTTTT
few	TRBJ2-1	-	TRBV7-9	CASSPRTNNEQFF	TGTGCCAGCAGCCCTAGGACGAACAATGAGCAGTTCTTC
-	TRBJ2-4	TRBD1	TRBV20-1	CSARGQGGDIQYF	TGCAGTGCCAGGGGACAGGGAGGCGACATTCAGTACTTC
-	TRBJ1-1	TRBD1	TRBV30	CAWREKTGRATEAFF	TGTGCCTGGAGAGAGAAGACAGGGAGGGCGACTGAAGCTTTCTTT
medium-sized	TRBJ2-6	-	TRBV5-1	CASSFPTQLSGANVLTF	TGCGCCAGCAGTTTCCCGACCCAGCTATCTGGGGCCAACGTCCTGACTTTC
few	TRBJ2-7	TRBD1	TRBV29-1	CSAEQGLGYEQYF	TGCAGCGCAGAACAGGGGTTGGGTTACGAGCAGTACTTC
-	TRBJ2-7	-	TRBV19	CASSIGLGFEQYF	TGTGCCAGTAGTATAGGTTTGGGCTTCGAGCAGTACTTC
few	TRBJ2-7	TRBD2	TRBV5-6	CASSLTGTSDYEQYF	TGTGCCAGCAGCTTAACCGGGACTAGCGACTACGAGCAGTACTTC
-	TRBJ2-3	TRBD1	TRBV24-1	CATSDYPRDRPYVTQYF	TGTGCCACCAGTGATTATCCCCGGGACAGACCTTACGTTACGCAGTATTTT
-	TRBJ2-5	-	TRBV5-4	CASRPELDEKTQYF	TGTGCCAGCAGACCAGAACTAGACGAAAAGACCCAGTACTTC
-	TRBJ1-1	TRBD1	TRBV30	CAWSVPGQGKNTEAFF	TGTGCCTGGAGTGTCCCGGGACAGGGAAAGAACACTGAAGCTTTCTTT
-	TRBJ2-1	-	TRBV20-1	CSAPSTLHGVYNEQFF	TGCAGTGCTCCTTCAACCCTTCACGGGGTGTACAATGAGCAGTTCTTC
few	TRBJ2-3	-	TRBV12-3/TRBV12-4	CASSYSPPDTQYF	TGTGCCAGCAGTTACAGTCCCCCAGATACGCAGTATTTT
-	TRBJ1-5	-	TRBV5-6	CASSPTPGQPQHF	TGTGCCAGCAGCCCAACCCCGGGACAACCCCAGCATTTT
few	TRBJ2-5	TRBD1	TRBV7-8	CASSLGTGRETQYF	TGTGCCAGCAGCTTAGGGACAGGGAGGGAGACCCAGTACTTC
-	TRBJ1-6	-	TRBV20-1	CSAPQAQASYNSPLHF	TGCAGTGCCCCCCAGGCTCAAGCCTCCTATAATTCACCCCTCCACTTT
few	TRBJ2-3	-	TRBV6-5	CASSARPGGTDTQYF	TGTGCCAGCAGTGCAAGGCCGGGGGGCACAGATACGCAGTATTTT
-	TRBJ2-7	TRBD1	TRBV7-9	CASSATGGPNEQYF	TGTGCCAGCAGCGCGACAGGGGGCCCGAACGAGCAGTACTTC
-	TRBJ2-3	-	TRBV29-1	CSVDGVQGLDTQYF	TGCAGCGTTGACGGCGTACAGGGCCTAGATACGCAGTATTTT
-	TRBJ2-1	TRBD2	TRBV4-3	CASSQDHAAGGDNEQFF	TGCGCCAGCAGCCAAGACCATGCTGCGGGAGGGGACAATGAGCAGTTCTTC
few	TRBJ2-7	-	TRBV18	CASSLRTANYEQYF	TGTGCCAGCTCACTCAGGACAGCCAACTACGAGCAGTACTTC
few	TRBJ2-5	TRBD2	TRBV11-2	CASRDRWRGDVQETQYF	TGTGCCAGCAGAGATAGATGGCGGGGGGATGTACAAGAGACCCAGTACTTC
-	TRBJ1-1	-	TRBV7-9	CASSQGIMNTEAFF	TGTGCCAGCAGCCAGGGAATTATGAACACTGAAGCTTTCTTT
few	TRBJ2-3	-	TRBV4-1	CASSLLGTPSVDTQYF	TGCGCCAGCAGCCTCCTTGGGACCCCTTCGGTAGATACGCAGTATTTT
few	TRBJ2-5	TRBD2	TRBV20-1	CSARYGTSGGHSYQETQYF	TGCAGTGCTAGATACGGGACTAGCGGGGGCCACTCGTACCAAGAGACCCAGTACTTC
-	TRBJ2-1	TRBD2	TRBV4-2	CASSQESYGGGDQFF	TGTGCCAGCAGCCAAGAGAGCTATGGCGGGGGGGACCAGTTCTTC
few	TRBJ2-6	-	TRBV7-8	CASSFSDSGANVLTF	TGTGCCAGCAGCTTTTCTGACTCTGGGGCCAACGTCCTGACTTTC
-	TRBJ2-7	TRBD1	TRBV4-2	CASSQEGTGSSYEQYF	TGTGCCAGCAGCCAAGAGGGGACAGGGAGCTCCTACGAGCAGTACTTC
few	TRBJ2-6	-	TRBV6-1	CASSEVAGANVLTF	TGTGCCAGCAGTGAGGTGGCTGGGGCCAACGTCCTGACTTTC
few	TRBJ2-1	TRBD1	TRBV12-3/TRBV12-4	CASSHIVGTGRIDRHNEQFF	TGTGCCAGCAGCCATATTGTCGGGACAGGGAGAATTGACCGACACAATGAGCAGTTCTTC
few	TRBJ2-7	TRBD2	TRBV18	CASSSPPGGFSYEQYF	TGTGCCAGCTCATCACCCCCGGGGGGGTTCTCCTACGAGCAGTACTTC